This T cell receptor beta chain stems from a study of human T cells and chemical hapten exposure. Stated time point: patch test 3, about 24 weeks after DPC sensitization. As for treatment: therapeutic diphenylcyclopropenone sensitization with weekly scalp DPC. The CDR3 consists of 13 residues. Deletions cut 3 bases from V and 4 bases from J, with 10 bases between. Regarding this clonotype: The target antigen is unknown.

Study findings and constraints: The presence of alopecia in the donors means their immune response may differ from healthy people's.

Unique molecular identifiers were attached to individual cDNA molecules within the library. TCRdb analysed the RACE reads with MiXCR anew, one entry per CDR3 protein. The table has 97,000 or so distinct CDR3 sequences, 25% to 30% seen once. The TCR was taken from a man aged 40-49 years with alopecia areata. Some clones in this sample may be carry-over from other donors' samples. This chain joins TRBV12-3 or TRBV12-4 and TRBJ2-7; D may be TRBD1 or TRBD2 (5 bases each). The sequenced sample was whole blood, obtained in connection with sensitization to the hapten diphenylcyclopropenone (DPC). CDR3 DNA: TGTGCCAGCAGTTTGAGCAGGGAGTACGAGCAGTACTTC. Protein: CASSLSREYEQYF.